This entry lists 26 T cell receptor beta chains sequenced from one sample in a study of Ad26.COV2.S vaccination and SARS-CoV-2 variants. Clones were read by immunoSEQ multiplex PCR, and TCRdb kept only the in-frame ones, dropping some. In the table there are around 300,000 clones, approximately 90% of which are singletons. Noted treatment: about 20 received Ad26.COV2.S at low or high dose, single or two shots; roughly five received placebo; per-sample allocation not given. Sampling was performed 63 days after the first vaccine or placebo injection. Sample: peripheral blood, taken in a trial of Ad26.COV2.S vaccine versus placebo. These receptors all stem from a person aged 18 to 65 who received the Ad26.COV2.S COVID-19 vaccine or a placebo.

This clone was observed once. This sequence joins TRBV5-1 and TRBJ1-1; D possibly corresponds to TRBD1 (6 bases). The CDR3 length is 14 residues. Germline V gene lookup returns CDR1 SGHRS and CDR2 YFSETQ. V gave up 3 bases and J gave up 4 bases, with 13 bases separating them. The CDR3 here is CASSYKQGGTEAFF. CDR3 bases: TGCGCCAGCAGCTATAAACAGGGTGGCACTGAAGCTTTCTTT.

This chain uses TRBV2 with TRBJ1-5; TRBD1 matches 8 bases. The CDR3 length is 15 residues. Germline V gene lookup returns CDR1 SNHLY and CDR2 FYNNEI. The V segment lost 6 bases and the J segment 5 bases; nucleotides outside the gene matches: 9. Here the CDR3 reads CASSHPRGLDQPQHF. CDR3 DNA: TGTGCCAGCAGCCACCCCAGGGGGCTAGATCAGCCCCAGCATTTT. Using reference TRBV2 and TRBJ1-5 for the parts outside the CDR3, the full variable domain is EPEVTQTPSHQVTQMGQEVILRCVPISNHLYFYWYRQILGQKVEFLVSFYNNEISEKSEIFDDQFSVERPDGSNFTLKIRSTKLEDSAMYFCASSHPRGLDQPQHFGDGTRLSIL.

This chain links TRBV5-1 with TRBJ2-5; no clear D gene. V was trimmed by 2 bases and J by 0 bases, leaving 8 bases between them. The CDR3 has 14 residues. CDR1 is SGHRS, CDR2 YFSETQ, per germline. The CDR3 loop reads CASSLNKYQETQYF. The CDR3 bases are TGCGCCAGCAGCTTAAACAAGTACCAAGAGACCCAGTACTTC. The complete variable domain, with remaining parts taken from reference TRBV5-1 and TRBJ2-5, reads KAGVTQTPRYLIKTRGQQVTLSCSPISGHRSVSWYQQTPGQGLQFLFEYFSETQRNKGNFPGRFSGRQFSNSRSEMNVSTLELGDSALYLCASSLNKYQETQYFGPGTRLLVL.

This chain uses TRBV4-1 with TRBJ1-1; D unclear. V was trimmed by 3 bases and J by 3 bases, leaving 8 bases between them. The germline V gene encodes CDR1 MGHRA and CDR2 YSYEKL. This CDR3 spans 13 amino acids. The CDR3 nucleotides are TGCGCCAGCAGCCAGCCCGCAGACACTGAAGCTTTCTTT. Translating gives CASSQPADTEAFF.

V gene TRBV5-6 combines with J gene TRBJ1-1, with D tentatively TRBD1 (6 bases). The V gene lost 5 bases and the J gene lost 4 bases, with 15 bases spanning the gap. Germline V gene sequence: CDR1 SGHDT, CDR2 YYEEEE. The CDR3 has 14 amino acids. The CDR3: CASSRTEKSTEAFF. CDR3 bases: TGTGCCAGCAGTAGGACAGAGAAATCCACTGAAGCTTTCTTT. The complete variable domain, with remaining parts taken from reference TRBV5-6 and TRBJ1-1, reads DAGVTQSPTHLIKTRGQQVTLRCSPKSGHDTVSWYQQALGQGPQFIFQYYEEEERQRGNFPDRFSGHQFPNYSSELNVNALLLGDSALYLCASSRTEKSTEAFFGQGTRLTVV.

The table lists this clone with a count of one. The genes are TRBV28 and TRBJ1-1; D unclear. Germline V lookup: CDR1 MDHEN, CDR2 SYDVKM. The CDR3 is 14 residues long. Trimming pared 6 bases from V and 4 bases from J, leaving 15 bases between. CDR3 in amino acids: CASSSSSVATEAFF. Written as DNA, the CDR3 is TGTGCCAGCAGCTCAAGCTCCGTTGCCACTGAAGCTTTCTTT.

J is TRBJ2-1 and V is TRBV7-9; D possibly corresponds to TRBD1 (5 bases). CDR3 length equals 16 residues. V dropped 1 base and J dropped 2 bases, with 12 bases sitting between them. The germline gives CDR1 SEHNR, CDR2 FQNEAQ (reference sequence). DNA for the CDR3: TGTGCCAGCAGCTTAGGTACAGGCGCCACCTACAATGAGCAGTTCTTC. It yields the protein CASSLGTGATYNEQFF.

The CDR3 region is CALPRGPDGYTF. In DNA form, the CDR3 reads TGTGCCCTACCTAGGGGCCCCGATGGCTACACCTTC. The chain employs TRBV6-4 and TRBJ1-2; a possible D gene is TRBD1 (5 bases). This CDR3 has 12 amino acids. Germline V gene data show CDR1 as MRHNA and CDR2 as SNTAGT. Deletions cut 11 bases from V and 6 bases from J, with 16 bases between.

Here the CDR3 DNA reads TGTGCCAGCAGTTTGGCGGGACAGGGAACCTATGGCTACACCTTC. It is translated as CASSLAGQGTYGYTF. The V and J genes are TRBV27 and TRBJ1-2; 9 nucleotides line up with TRBD1. Germline V gene data show CDR1 as MNHEY and CDR2 as SMNVEV (reference sequence). The CDR3 length is 15 residues. After removal of 3 bases from V and 4 bases from J, the junction contained 6 bases not matched to a gene.

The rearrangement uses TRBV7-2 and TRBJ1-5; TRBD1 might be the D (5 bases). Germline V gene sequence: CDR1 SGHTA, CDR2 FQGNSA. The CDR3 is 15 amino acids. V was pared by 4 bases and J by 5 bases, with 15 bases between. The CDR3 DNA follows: TGTGCCAGCAGCTACGGGGGGATTAGAGATCAGCCCCAGCATTTT. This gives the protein CASSYGGIRDQPQHF.

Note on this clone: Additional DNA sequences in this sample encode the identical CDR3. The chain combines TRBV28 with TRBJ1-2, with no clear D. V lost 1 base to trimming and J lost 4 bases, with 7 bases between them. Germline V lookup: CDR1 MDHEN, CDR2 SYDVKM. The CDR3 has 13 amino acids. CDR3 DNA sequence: TGTGCCAGCAGTTTATCAGGCGGCTATGGCTACACCTTC. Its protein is CASSLSGGYGYTF.

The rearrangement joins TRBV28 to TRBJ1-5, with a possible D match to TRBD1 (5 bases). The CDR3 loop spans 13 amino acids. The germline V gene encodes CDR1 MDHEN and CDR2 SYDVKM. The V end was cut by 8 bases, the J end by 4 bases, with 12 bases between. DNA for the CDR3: TGTGCCAGCCGGGACGCTTTTAATCAGCCCCAGCATTTT. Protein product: CASRDAFNQPQHF.

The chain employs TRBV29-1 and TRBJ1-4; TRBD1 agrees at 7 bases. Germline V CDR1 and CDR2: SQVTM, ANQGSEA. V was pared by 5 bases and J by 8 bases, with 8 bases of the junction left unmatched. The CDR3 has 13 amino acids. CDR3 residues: CSVRAGGGEKLFF. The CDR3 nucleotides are TGCAGCGTTCGGGCAGGGGGTGGAGAAAAACTGTTTTTT.

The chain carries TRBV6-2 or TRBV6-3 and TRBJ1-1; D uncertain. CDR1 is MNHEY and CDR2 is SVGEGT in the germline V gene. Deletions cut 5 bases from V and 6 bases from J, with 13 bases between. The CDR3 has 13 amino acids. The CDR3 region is CASSESELSEAFF. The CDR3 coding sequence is TGTGCCAGCAGTGAGTCAGAGCTATCTGAAGCTTTCTTT.

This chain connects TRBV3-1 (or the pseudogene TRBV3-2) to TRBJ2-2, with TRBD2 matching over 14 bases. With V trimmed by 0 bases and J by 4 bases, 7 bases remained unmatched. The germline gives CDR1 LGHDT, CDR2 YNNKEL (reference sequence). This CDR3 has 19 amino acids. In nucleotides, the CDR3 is TGTGCCAGCAGCCAAGAATGGGGGACTAGCGGGAGTATCACCGGGGAGCTGTTTTTT. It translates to CASSQEWGTSGSITGELFF.

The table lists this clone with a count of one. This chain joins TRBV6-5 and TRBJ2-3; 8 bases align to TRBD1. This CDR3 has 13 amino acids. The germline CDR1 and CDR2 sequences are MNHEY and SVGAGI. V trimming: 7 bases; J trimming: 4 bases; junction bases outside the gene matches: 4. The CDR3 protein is CASKTGVADTQYF. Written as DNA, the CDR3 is TGTGCCAGCAAGACAGGGGTGGCAGATACGCAGTATTTT.

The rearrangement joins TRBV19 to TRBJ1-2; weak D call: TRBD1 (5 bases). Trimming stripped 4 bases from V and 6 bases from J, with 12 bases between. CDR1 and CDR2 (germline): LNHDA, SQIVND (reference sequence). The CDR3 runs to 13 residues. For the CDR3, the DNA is TGTGCCAGTAGTAAGGAGGGGCTTCATGGCTACACCTTC. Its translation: CASSKEGLHGYTF. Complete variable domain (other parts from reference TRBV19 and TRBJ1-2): DGGITQSPKYLFRKEGQNVTLSCEQNLNHDAMYWYRQDPGQGLRLIYYSQIVNDFQKGDIAEGYSVSREKKESFPLTVTSAQKNPTAFYLCASSKEGLHGYTFGSGTRLTVV.

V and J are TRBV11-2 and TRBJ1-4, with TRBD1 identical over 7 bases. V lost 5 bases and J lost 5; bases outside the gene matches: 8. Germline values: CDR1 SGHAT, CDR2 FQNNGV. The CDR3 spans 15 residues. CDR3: CASSVTGDMNEKLFF. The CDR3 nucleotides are TGTGCCAGCAGCGTAACAGGGGACATGAATGAAAAACTGTTTTTT.

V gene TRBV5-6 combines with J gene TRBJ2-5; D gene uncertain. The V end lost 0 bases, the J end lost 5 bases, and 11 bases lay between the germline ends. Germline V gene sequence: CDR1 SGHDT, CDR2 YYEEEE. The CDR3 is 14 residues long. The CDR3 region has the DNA TGTGCCAGCAGCTTGGCTGGCAGTCGGGAGACCCAGTACTTC. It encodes CASSLAGSRETQYF.

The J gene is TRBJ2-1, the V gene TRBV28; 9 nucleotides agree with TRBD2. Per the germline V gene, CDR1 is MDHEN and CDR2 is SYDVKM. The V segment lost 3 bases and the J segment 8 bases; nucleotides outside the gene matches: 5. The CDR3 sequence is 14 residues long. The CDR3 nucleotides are TGTGCCAGCAGTTTTAGCGGGAGTTGGGATGAGCAGTTCTTC. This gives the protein CASSFSGSWDEQFF.

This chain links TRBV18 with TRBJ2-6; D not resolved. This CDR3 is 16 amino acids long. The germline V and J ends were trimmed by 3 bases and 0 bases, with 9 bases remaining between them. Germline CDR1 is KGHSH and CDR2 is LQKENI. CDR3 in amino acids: CASSPARRSGANVLTF. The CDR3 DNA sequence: TGTGCCAGCTCACCCGCCCGGCGCTCTGGGGCCAACGTCCTGACTTTC.

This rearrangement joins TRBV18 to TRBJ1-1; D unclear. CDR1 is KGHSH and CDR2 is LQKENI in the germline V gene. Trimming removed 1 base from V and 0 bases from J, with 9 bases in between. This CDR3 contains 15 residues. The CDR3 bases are TGTGCCAGCTCACCACTGTCGGATGTGAACACTGAAGCTTTCTTT. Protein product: CASSPLSDVNTEAFF.

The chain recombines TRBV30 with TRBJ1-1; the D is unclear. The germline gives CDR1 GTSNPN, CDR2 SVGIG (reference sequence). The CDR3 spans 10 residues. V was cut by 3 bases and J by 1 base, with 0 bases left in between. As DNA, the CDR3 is TGTGCCTGGAGGAACACTGAAGCTTTCTTT. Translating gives CAWRNTEAFF.

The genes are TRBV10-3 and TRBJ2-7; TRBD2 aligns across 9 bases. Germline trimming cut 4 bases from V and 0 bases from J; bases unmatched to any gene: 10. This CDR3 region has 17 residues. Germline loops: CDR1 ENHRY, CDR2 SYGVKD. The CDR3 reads CAISVSAGGLTSYEQYF. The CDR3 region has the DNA TGTGCCATCAGTGTTTCAGCGGGGGGACTCACCTCCTACGAGCAGTACTTC.

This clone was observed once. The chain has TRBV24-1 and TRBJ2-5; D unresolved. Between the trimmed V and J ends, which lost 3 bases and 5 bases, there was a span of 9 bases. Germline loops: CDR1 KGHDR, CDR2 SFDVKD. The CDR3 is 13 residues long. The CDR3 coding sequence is TGTGCCACCAGTGATGGGTGGCGGGAGACCCAGTACTTC. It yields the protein CATSDGWRETQYF.

The CDR3 coding sequence is TGTGCCAGCAGCATTCGACAGGGTTGGAACGAGCAGTACTTC. Encoded protein: CASSIRQGWNEQYF. This chain connects TRBV5-5 to TRBJ2-7; 7 positions agree with TRBD1. The V gene's germline CDR1 is SGHKS and CDR2 YYEKEE (reference sequence). Trimming at V came to 4 bases and at J to 5 bases, leaving 9 bases not matched to a gene. The CDR3 extends over 14 amino acids.